What follows are 5 T cell receptor beta chains derived from one specimen sequenced in a study of Graves' ophthalmopathy and Graves' hyperthyroidism. TCR beta CDR3 regions were amplified from RNA transcripts. HTBI-primed first-round RT-PCR preceded second-round multiplex PCR. TCRdb used MiXCR to reprocess the multiplex PCR reads, holding one entry per CDR3 protein. In the table there are 600,000 to 950,000 distinct CDR3 sequences, about 44% of which are singletons. The specimen was peripheral blood. The receptors originated from an adult man with Graves' ophthalmopathy.

Points on this clonotype: An end of the junction differs from the germline gene, which may be a read error. The chain has TRBV7-7 and TRBJ2-5, with 10 nucleotides matching TRBD1. This CDR3 region has 17 residues. Germline V gene sequence: CDR1 SSHAT, CDR2 FNYEAQ (reference sequence). The CDR3 DNA is TGTGCTAGCAGCTTAGCGCTGGGACAGGGGTTTGTTCAGACCCAGTACTTC. This codes for CASSLALGQGFVQTQYF. Supplemented by reference TRBV7-7 and TRBJ2-5, the full variable domain reads GAGVSQSPRYKVTKRGQDVTLRCDPISSHATLYWYQQALGQGPEFLTYFNYEAQPDKSGLPSDRFSAERPEGSISTLTIQRTEQRDSAMYRCASSLALGQGFVQTQYFGPGTRLLVL.

This sequence joins TRBV25-1 and TRBJ1-6, with D possibly being TRBD1 (6 bases). The CDR3 sequence is 16 residues long. The ends were cut back, 6 bases at V and 7 bases at J, with 19 bases in the middle. Germline V gene data show CDR1 as MGHDK and CDR2 as SYGVNS. The CDR3 DNA reads TGTGCCAGCAGGGGAGATCAAGGGGGTGGAAATTCACCCCTCCACTTT. Its translation: CASRGDQGGGNSPLHF.

The chain has TRBV29-1 and TRBJ2-7; either TRBD1 or TRBD2 may supply D (5 bases each). V lost 7 bases to trimming and J lost 2 bases, with 18 bases between them. The germline V gene has CDR1 SQVTM and CDR2 ANQGSEA. The CDR3 loop spans 14 amino acids. The CDR3 coding sequence is TGCAGCGCCGAGTTGGGGACGGATGCCTACGAGCAGTACTTC. The encoded protein is CSAELGTDAYEQYF.

With regard to this clonotype: Since a much larger clone is just one base distant, this may be a read error. The chain recombines TRBV9 with TRBJ2-6; the D gene is possibly TRBD1 (6 bases). The germline V gene encodes CDR1 SGDLS and CDR2 YYNGEE. This CDR3 is built from 15 residues. The CDR3 bases are TGTGCCAGCAGCGTAATCCCCGCAGGGGCCAGCGTCCTGACTTTC. Its translation: CASSVIPAGASVLTF.

This clonotype was observed many times. V and J are TRBV7-2 and TRBJ1-6; possibly TRBD1 for D (6 bases). V lost 0 bases and J 5 bases, leaving 8 bases between the germline ends. The CDR3 has 15 residues. In germline, CDR1 is SGHTA, CDR2 FQGNSA. The CDR3 region has the DNA TGTGCCAGCAGCTTAGCGGCAGGGGATAATTCACCCCTCCACTTT. Translating it yields CASSLAAGDNSPLHF.